The present TCR beta chain was sequenced within a study of T cell repertoires in cytomegalovirus infection. Across the whole study: The public TCR beta signatures pointed to both CMV infection and matching HLA type. Study-level points and caveats: Using cumulative public TCR beta family frequency, the authors identified those who carried CMV together with the relevant HLA. Ex vivo, HLA-C-restricted CMV-specific TCR beta clonotypes prevailed over the rest of the response.

TCRdb fed the reads into MiXCR, producing one record per CDR3 protein. Altogether 500,000 to 600,000 distinct CDR3 sequences are present, 15% to 20% being singletons, with the ten largest covering under 30%. A remark on this clonotype: Its antigen remains unknown.

CDR3 size: 13 residues. V was cut by 6 bases and J by 4 bases, with 13 bases left in between. From germline, CDR1 is MNHEY and CDR2 SVGAGI. This receptor was obtained from a human donor in good health (CMV status not recorded). Some clones in this sample may be carry-over from other donors' samples. Sequencing was performed on CD8+ T cells from PBMCs. This chain joins TRBV6-5 and TRBJ2-7; weak D call: TRBD1 (6 bases). CDR3 nucleotides: TGTGCCAGCAGATTGACCAGGGGTTACGAGCAGTACTTC. Translated, it gives CASRLTRGYEQYF.